This T cell receptor (beta chain) was found in a study of cytomegalovirus exposure and HLA in healthy donors. The PCR ran on 60 Vbeta and 13 Jbeta primers. Produced via immunoSEQ multiplex PCR; TCRdb's table is partial and in-frame only. The data hold 150,000 to 180,000 clones, with around 82% observed a single time. CDR1 SEHNR and CDR2 FQNEAQ come from the germline V gene (reference sequence). CDR3 size: 13 residues. J gave up 7 bases and V 2 bases, and 1 base lay outside the gene matches. The donors were healthy bone marrow donors. Though nominally healthy at sampling, donors likely had unrecorded immune exposures.

The source is a woman between 40 and 50 years old in good health and CMV-seropositive. The sequenced material came from PBMCs. The chain combines TRBV7-9 with TRBJ2-2; TRBD2 agrees at 7 bases. The CDR3 DNA is TGTGCCAGCAGCTTAAGCGGGGTCGGGGAGCTGTTTTTT. Its protein is CASSLSGVGELFF.